Following are 23 T cell receptor beta chains from one sample sequenced in a study of shared clonotypes between healthy human individuals. Sequencing was performed with immunoSEQ multiplex PCR; in TCRdb, only in-frame clones are kept and a portion is missing. The sample shows roughly 300,000 clones, around 90% of them seen only once. Source material: memory CD8+ T cells sorted from blood. Subset: CD45RO+ cells pooled with CCR7-negative TemRA cells. The receptors come from a man between 18 and 29 years old in good health.

J is TRBJ2-7 and V is TRBV2; 9 bases fit TRBD2. CDR3 length: 13 residues. V trimming: 7 bases; J trimming: 6 bases; junction bases outside the gene matches: 7. Germline V gene data show CDR1 as SNHLY and CDR2 as FYNNEI. CDR3 nucleotides: TGTGCCAGCACGCGTCTAGCGGGGAGCGAGCAGTACTTC. The encoded protein is CASTRLAGSEQYF.

The table lists this clone with a few counts. The V gene is TRBV5-3, the J gene TRBJ2-7; D possibly uses TRBD1 or TRBD2 (5 bases each). TRBV5-3 counts as an open reading frame of uncertain function. The CDR3 extends over 12 amino acids. The V gene lost 8 bases and the J gene lost 5 bases, with 14 bases spanning the gap. For the CDR3, the DNA is TGTGCCAGGACTTGTCTGGGGGACGAGCAGTACTTC. Protein sequence: CARTCLGDEQYF.

The chain is built from TRBV27 and TRBJ2-7; the match to TRBD2 covers 10 bases. CDR3 length: 14 amino acids. V was clipped by 7 bases and J by 0 bases; unmatched bases: 3. Germline-derived CDR1 and CDR2 are MNHEY and SMNVEV (reference sequence). The CDR3 spells CASNPSGSSYEQYF. CDR3 bases: TGTGCCAGCAACCCTAGCGGGAGCTCCTACGAGCAGTACTTC.

V gene TRBV7-8 combines with J gene TRBJ2-5, with TRBD1 matching 9 bases. The DNA end is a closer match to TRBJ2-7, so the J assignment may be wrong. This CDR3 comprises 15 residues. Germline V gene data show CDR1 as SGHVS and CDR2 as FQNEAQ. DNA for the CDR3: TGTGCCAGCAGCTTACACAGGGGGCCCTCCTACGAGCAGTACTTC. Translation: CASSLHRGPSYEQYF.

This rearrangement joins TRBV29-1 to TRBJ1-2; 11 positions agree with TRBD1. J lost 6 bases, V lost 8 bases, and 8 bases had no gene match. CDR1 and CDR2 from the germline V gene are SQVTM and ANQGSEA. The CDR3 runs to 13 residues. Here the CDR3 DNA reads TGCAGCATATGGACAGGGGGCATAGATGGCTACACCTTC. Translation: CSIWTGGIDGYTF.

The V call is TRBV27, the J call TRBJ1-5, with D possibly being TRBD1 (6 bases). V was pared by 5 bases and J by 3 bases, with 11 bases between. This CDR3 spans 14 amino acids. The V gene's germline CDR1 is MNHEY and CDR2 SMNVEV (reference sequence). The CDR3 DNA reads as TGTGCCAGCAGTAAGGCAGGGGACAATCAGCCCCAGCATTTT. Its translation: CASSKAGDNQPQHF.

The rearrangement links TRBV27 to TRBJ1-6, with 8 bases identical to TRBD1. V lost 5 bases to trimming and J lost 6 bases; unmatched junction nucleotides: 6. The CDR3 covers 15 residues. Germline CDR1 and CDR2: MNHEY and SMNVEV (reference sequence). The CDR3 reads CASSQRTGPNSPLHF. CDR3 coding DNA: TGTGCCAGCAGTCAAAGGACAGGGCCTAATTCACCCCTCCACTTT.

The chain is built from TRBV13 and TRBJ1-5; D might be TRBD1 (5 bases). CDR3 length: 15 amino acids. Trimming stripped 3 bases from V and 1 base from J, with 10 bases between. The germline CDR1 and CDR2 sequences are PRHDT and FYEKMQ (reference sequence). The CDR3 spells CASSLRRDSNQPQHF. CDR3 in DNA: TGTGCCAGCAGCTTGCGCCGGGACAGCAATCAGCCCCAGCATTTT.

The chain uses TRBV4-2 and TRBJ1-5, with D unresolved. This CDR3 has 15 amino acids. Germline V gene sequence: CDR1 LGHNA, CDR2 YNFKEQ. V lost 0 bases, J lost 0 bases, and 6 bases lay in between. CDR3 region: CASSQDRVSNQPQHF. The CDR3 DNA reads as TGTGCCAGCAGCCAAGACCGCGTTAGCAATCAGCCCCAGCATTTT.

The genes are TRBV12-5 and TRBJ2-7; D is possibly TRBD1 (5 bases). With 2 bases removed from V and 4 bases from J, the gap between germline ends came to 12 bases. CDR1 is LGHNT and CDR2 is FRNRAP in the germline V gene. The CDR3 extends over 14 amino acids. CDR3 bases: TGTGCTAGTGGTTTGACAGGCCCCCTTTACGAGCAGTACTTC. Amino acid sequence: CASGLTGPLYEQYF.

This clone was counted only a few times. The chain is built from TRBV5-1 and TRBJ2-2; 8 bases are shared with TRBD2. V shed 3 bases and J 7 bases; nucleotides not matched to a gene: 23. This CDR3 is built from 20 residues. Per the germline V gene, CDR1 is SGHRS and CDR2 is YFSETQ. The CDR3 region has the DNA TGCGCCAGCAGCTCGACAGCCCCACGGGGGGGGCCTTGGACGGTCGGGGAGCTGTTTTTT. As protein: CASSSTAPRGGPWTVGELFF.

V gene TRBV6-5 combines with J gene TRBJ2-5, with D possibly TRBD2 on 6 matching bases. CDR3 size: 14 residues. The germline V and J ends were trimmed by 5 bases and 5 bases, with 15 bases remaining between them. Germline CDR1 MNHEY, CDR2 SVGAGI. CDR3 region: CASSPWGDTETQYF. The CDR3 bases are TGTGCCAGCAGTCCCTGGGGGGATACGGAGACCCAGTACTTC.

The J gene is TRBJ2-7, the V gene TRBV2, with 7 bases fitting TRBD2. This CDR3 is 14 amino acids long. V was pared by 8 bases and J by 0 bases, with 7 bases of the junction left unmatched. The germline CDR1 and CDR2 sequences are SNHLY and FYNNEI. The CDR3 nucleotides are TGTGCCAGCGAACTAGCGCCCAGCTCCTACGAGCAGTACTTC. Encoded protein: CASELAPSSYEQYF.

The V gene is TRBV28, the J gene TRBJ2-7; a weak D match, TRBD1 (6 bases). Germline lookup yields CDR1 MDHEN and CDR2 SYDVKM. The V end lost 3 bases, the J end lost 0 bases, and 15 bases lay between the germline ends. The CDR3 totals 16 residues. The DNA of the CDR3 is TGTGCCAGCAGTTTTTGGTGGGTGGACAGCTCCTACGAGCAGTACTTC. Protein: CASSFWWVDSSYEQYF. The complete variable domain, with remaining parts taken from reference TRBV28 and TRBJ2-7, reads DVKVTQSSRYLVKRTGEKVFLECVQDMDHENMFWYRQDPGLGLRLIYFSYDVKMKEKGDIPEGYSVSREKKERFSLILESASTNQTSMYLCASSFWWVDSSYEQYFGPGTRLTVT.

V is TRBV1 and J is TRBJ2-7; the tabulated D call, TRBD1, remains unverified against the DNA. TRBV1 is a documented pseudogene. This CDR3 region has 19 residues. In nucleotides, the CDR3 is TGCACCAGCAGCCATAGATCGGGACAGGCCCGGCAGGGCTCCTACGAGCAGTACTTC. It yields the protein CTSSHRSGQARQGSYEQYF.

The CDR3, as DNA: TGTGCCAGCAGCTTAACCGGGAACGATGACAATGAGCAGTTCTTC. This translates into CASSLTGNDDNEQFF. This chain uses TRBV7-8 with TRBJ2-1, with TRBD2 as a possible D gene (5 bases). CDR1 is SGHVS and CDR2 is FQNEAQ in the germline V gene. The CDR3 consists of 15 residues. Trimming pared 2 bases from V and 5 bases from J, leaving 13 bases between. The variable domain in full, completed from reference TRBV7-8 and TRBJ2-1, reads GAGVSQSPRYKVAKRGQDVALRCDPISGHVSLFWYQQALGQGPEFLTYFQNEAQLDKSGLPSDRFFAERPEGSVSTLKIQRTQQEDSAVYLCASSLTGNDDNEQFFGPGTRLTVL.

The chain recombines TRBV7-2 with TRBJ2-7; unclear D gene. The CDR3 extends over 12 amino acids. Germline V CDR1 and CDR2: SGHTA, FQGNSA. With 0 bases removed from V and 7 bases from J, the gap between germline ends came to 7 bases. The CDR3 sequence: CASSLAGTEQYF. The CDR3, as DNA: TGTGCCAGCAGCTTAGCGGGCACTGAGCAGTACTTC. Combining the CDR3 with reference TRBV7-2 and TRBJ2-7 gives the whole variable domain GAGVSQSPSNKVTEKGKDVELRCDPISGHTALYWYRQSLGQGLEFLIYFQGNSAPDKSGLPSDRFSAERTGGSVSTLTIQRTQQEDSAVYLCASSLAGTEQYFGPGTRLTVT.

This sequence joins TRBV25-1 and TRBJ1-2; the match to TRBD1 covers 8 bases. The CDR3 spans 14 residues. V lost 5 bases, J lost 3 bases, and 5 bases stayed unmatched. Germline CDR1 is MGHDK and CDR2 is SYGVNS. The CDR3 loop is CASSKDREDYGYTF. DNA of the CDR3: TGTGCCAGCAGTAAGGACAGGGAGGACTATGGCTACACCTTC.

This sequence joins TRBV18 and TRBJ2-7, with 9 bases identical to TRBD1. V lost 3 bases, J lost 6 bases, and 15 bases stayed unmatched. The CDR3 loop spans 17 amino acids. Per the germline V gene, CDR1 is KGHSH and CDR2 is LQKENI. The CDR3 DNA is TGTGCCAGCTCACCGAAGCTCCGGCACAGGGGGCTTGGCGAGCAGTACTTC. Protein: CASSPKLRHRGLGEQYF. Supplemented by reference TRBV18 and TRBJ2-7, the full variable domain reads NAGVMQNPRHLVRRRGQEARLRCSPMKGHSHVYWYRQLPEEGLKFMVYLQKENIIDESGMPKERFSAEFPKEGPSILRIQQVVRGDSAAYFCASSPKLRHRGLGEQYFGPGTRLTVT.

This sequence joins TRBV5-6 and TRBJ1-4; 8 nucleotides agree with TRBD1. With V trimmed by 4 bases and J by 8 bases, 13 bases remained unmatched. The CDR3 is 16 residues long. Germline V CDR1 and CDR2: SGHDT, YYEEEE. CDR3 in DNA: TGTGCCAGCAGCCCCCCCCAGGGGGCAGAAGGAGAAAAACTGTTTTTT. Its protein product is CASSPPQGAEGEKLFF.

The chain couples TRBV9 to TRBJ2-1; D gene uncertain. The V end lost 0 bases, the J end lost 10 bases, and 8 bases lay between the germline ends. Germline loops: CDR1 SGDLS, CDR2 YYNGEE. This CDR3 has 12 residues. Here the CDR3 DNA reads TGTGCCAGCAGCGTAGTCGTAGGGGAGCAGTTCTTC. As protein: CASSVVVGEQFF. Full variable domain (missing parts from reference TRBV9 and TRBJ2-1): DSGVTQTPKHLITATGQRVTLRCSPRSGDLSVYWYQQSLDQGLQFLIQYYNGEERAKGNILERFSAQQFPDLHSELNLSSLELGDSALYFCASSVVVGEQFFGPGTRLTVL.

This chain joins TRBV9 and TRBJ2-5, with D perhaps TRBD2 (7 bases). Germline V gene lookup returns CDR1 SGDLS and CDR2 YYNGEE. The CDR3 runs to 15 residues. The V end was cut by 0 bases, the J end by 4 bases, with 13 bases between. The CDR3 loop is CASSVDREGRETQYF. The DNA of the CDR3 is TGTGCCAGCAGCGTAGACAGGGAGGGACGAGAGACCCAGTACTTC.

This clone was seen repeatedly, ten times or more. V gene TRBV20-1 combines with J gene TRBJ1-2; D gene unclear. Deletions cut 1 base from V and 5 bases from J, with 2 bases between. Germline CDR1 is DFQATT and CDR2 is SNEGSKA (reference sequence). This CDR3 comprises 10 residues. The CDR3 nucleotides read TGCAGTGCTAGAGGATATGGCTACACCTTC. This codes for CSARGYGYTF.